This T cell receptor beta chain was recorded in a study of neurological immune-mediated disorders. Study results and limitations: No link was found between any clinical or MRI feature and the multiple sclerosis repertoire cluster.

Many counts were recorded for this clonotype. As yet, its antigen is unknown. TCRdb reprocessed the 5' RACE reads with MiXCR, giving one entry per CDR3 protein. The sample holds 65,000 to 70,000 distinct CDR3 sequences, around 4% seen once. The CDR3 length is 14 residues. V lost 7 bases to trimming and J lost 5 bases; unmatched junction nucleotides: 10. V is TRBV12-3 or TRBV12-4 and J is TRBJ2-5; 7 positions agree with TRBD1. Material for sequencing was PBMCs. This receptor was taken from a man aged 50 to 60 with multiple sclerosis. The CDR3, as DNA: TGTGCCAGCACCCTGACAGGGTGGCTGGAGACCCAGTACTTC. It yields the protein CASTLTGWLETQYF.